This section outlines one T cell receptor (beta chain) sequence together with its context. The antigen is undetermined. J gave up 2 bases and V 9 bases, and 9 bases lay outside the gene matches. This CDR3 contains 15 residues. CDR1 and CDR2 (germline): MDHEN, SYDVKM. This specimen belongs to a study of OX40 agonist ivuxolimab in advanced cancers. Study as a whole: Ivuxolimab, an agonist antibody against OX40 (CD134), was given to patients. With a range of about 23 to 85, age averaged approximately 60 years, and 70% to 85% were male. Eligibility rules accepted prior anti-PD-1, anti-PD-L1 or anti-CTLA-4 therapy, and around 40% had some. Notes on the study in general: Mean expanded clone counts were higher in CD8+ than CD4+ T cells.

The method was immunoSEQ multiplex PCR; TCRdb's version includes in-frame clones alone and lacks a portion of them. The sample has roughly 34,000 clones; about four fifths are singletons. This receptor was obtained from an adult with an advanced solid tumor such as melanoma, head and neck, liver or kidney cancer. The chain has TRBV28 and TRBJ1-2, with 10 bases aligning to TRBD1. Material: CD4+ or CD8+ T cells sorted from blood, obtained in a trial of the OX40 agonist ivuxolimab. CDR3 bases: TGTGCCAGTGAGGGTGGGGGACAGGGGAACTATGGCTACACCTTC. Encoded protein: CASEGGGQGNYGYTF.